What follows are 15 T cell receptor beta chains derived from one specimen sequenced in a study of regulatory T cells in long-lasting Graves disease. The sample's time point: newly diagnosed GD, antithyroid drugs for less than 3 months. The TCR library was prepared using RNA isolated from PBMCs. For TCR beta, libraries came from iRepertoire HTBI primers and Arm-PCR of CDR3 regions. A single record per CDR3 protein comes from TCRdb applying MiXCR to the multiplex PCR reads. The data hold about 450,000 distinct CDR3 sequences, with around 15% observed a single time. These data also formed part of another study, on T cells in Graves' hyperthyroidism and ophthalmopathy.

Sequenced material: peripheral blood mononuclear cells (PBMCs), taken at new diagnosis, from a patient treated with antithyroid drugs. The receptors come from a woman aged 25-40 years with Graves disease.

This clonotype has ten or more counts. This chain uses TRBV3-1 with TRBJ1-2; D unresolved. The V gene lost 0 bases and the J gene lost 4 bases, with 6 bases spanning the gap. This CDR3 comprises 13 residues. Germline V CDR1 and CDR2: LGHDT, YNNKEL (reference sequence). CDR3: CASSQDPRYGYTF. CDR3 DNA: TGTGCCAGCAGCCAAGACCCTCGCTATGGCTACACCTTC.

This clonotype appeared many times. This chain uses TRBV5-1 with TRBJ2-3, with TRBD2 matching over 10 bases. V lost 4 bases to trimming and J lost 4 bases; unmatched junction nucleotides: 6. This CDR3 is 15 amino acids long. Germline V CDR1 and CDR2: SGHRS, YFSETQ. CDR3 sequence reads: CASSLQAGGADTQYF. CDR3 coding DNA: TGCGCCAGCAGCCTCCAAGCGGGAGGGGCAGATACGCAGTATTTT. Looking up the rest from reference TRBV5-1 and TRBJ2-3 gives the full variable domain: KAGVTQTPRYLIKTRGQQVTLSCSPISGHRSVSWYQQTPGQGLQFLFEYFSETQRNKGNFPGRFSGRQFSNSRSEMNVSTLELGDSALYLCASSLQAGGADTQYFGPGTRLTVL.

This clonotype was detected many times. The chain employs TRBV2 and TRBJ1-5; a possible D gene is TRBD1 (5 bases). V was pared by 6 bases and J by 4 bases, with 22 bases between. Germline CDR1 and CDR2: SNHLY and FYNNEI. The CDR3 loop spans 17 amino acids. The CDR3 spells CASRHRGLKGPNQPQHF. The CDR3, as DNA: TGTGCCAGCAGACACCGGGGCCTAAAGGGGCCGAATCAGCCCCAGCATTTT.

This clonotype was counted many times. This chain links TRBV29-1 with TRBJ2-7; 8 bases map to TRBD1. Germline assignment: CDR1 SQVTM and CDR2 ANQGSEA. Losses at the gene ends were 3 bases for V and 5 bases for J; bases not matched to a gene: 12. This CDR3 comprises 15 residues. The CDR3 reads CSVEGRRQGLHEQYF. In DNA form, the CDR3 reads TGCAGCGTTGAGGGACGGCGACAGGGGCTCCACGAGCAGTACTTC.

This clonotype appeared many times. The CDR3: CSAGQGARETQYF. As DNA, the CDR3 is TGCAGCGCCGGACAGGGGGCTCGGGAGACCCAGTACTTC. This chain links TRBV29-1 with TRBJ2-5; 11 nucleotides line up with TRBD1. The CDR3 length is 13 residues. V trimming: 7 bases; J trimming: 5 bases; junction bases outside the gene matches: 6. Germline values: CDR1 SQVTM, CDR2 ANQGSEA.

This sequence joins TRBV12-3 or TRBV12-4 and TRBJ1-1; the D is unclear. The CDR3 has 13 residues. V was pared by 5 bases and J by 0 bases, with 7 bases between. The CDR3 DNA reads TGTGCCAGCAGTAGAGAGATGAACACTGAAGCTTTCTTT. This gives the protein CASSREMNTEAFF.

This clonotype has only a few counts. J is TRBJ2-1 and V is TRBV20-1; TRBD2 is a possible D gene (6 bases). Germline V CDR1 and CDR2: DFQATT, SNEGSKA (reference sequence). This CDR3 contains 14 residues. The ends were cut back, 2 bases at V and 2 bases at J, with 10 bases in the middle. CDR3 nucleotides: TGCAGTGCTAGAACGGGACTCACCTACAATGAGCAGTTCTTC. It codes for CSARTGLTYNEQFF.

The chain employs TRBV15 and TRBJ1-2, with D hard to call. Germline V lookup: CDR1 LNHNV, CDR2 YYDKDF (reference sequence). There are 13 residues in the CDR3. V lost 8 bases to trimming and J lost 2 bases, with 12 bases between them. CDR3 sequence reads: CATSGPPNYGYTF. The CDR3 nucleotides are TGTGCCACCTCGGGTCCGCCGAACTATGGCTACACCTTC.

This clonotype has at least ten counts. The chain links TRBV7-8 to TRBJ2-7; D gene ambiguous. The CDR3 is made up of 12 amino acids. V was pared by 5 bases and J by 3 bases, with 8 bases between. Germline V gene lookup returns CDR1 SGHVS and CDR2 FQNEAQ. The CDR3 protein is CASSPRLYEQYF. The CDR3 DNA sequence: TGTGCCAGCAGCCCCCGCCTCTACGAGCAGTACTTC.

This clonotype was observed a few times. The genes are TRBV6-1 and TRBJ1-5, with TRBD1 matching 7 bases. The germline gives CDR1 MNHNS, CDR2 SASEGT. This CDR3 contains 17 residues. The J segment lost 2 bases and the V segment lost 6 bases, leaving 13 bases of the junction unmatched. The CDR3 DNA sequence: TGTGCCAGCAGAGAAAACAGGGGCTGGGTCGGCAATCAGCCCCAGCATTTT. It codes for CASRENRGWVGNQPQHF.

This clonotype was detected ten times or more. This chain uses TRBV5-1 with TRBJ2-4; 7 bases fit TRBD2. The CDR3 runs to 17 residues. Per germline, CDR1 SGHRS and CDR2 YFSETQ. The V gene end was trimmed by 1 base and the J gene end by 1 base; junction bases not matched to a gene: 8. Here the CDR3 DNA reads TGCGCCAGCAGCTTGAGGCAGGGAGGGGCGGCCAAAAACATTCAGTACTTC. It yields the protein CASSLRQGGAAKNIQYF.

Many counts were recorded for this clonotype. This rearrangement joins TRBV6-1 to TRBJ2-1, with D possibly being TRBD1 (6 bases). CDR3 length: 15 amino acids. The V gene's germline CDR1 is MNHNS and CDR2 SASEGT. Trimming left V 6 bases short and J 8 bases short, with 20 bases between. CDR3 residues: CASSPGVVWGDEQFF. DNA for the CDR3: TGTGCCAGCAGCCCAGGGGTAGTCTGGGGCGATGAGCAGTTCTTC.

This clonotype was detected a few times. The CDR3, as DNA: TGTGCCAGCGGCCTCCGAGGCACCAAAGAGACCCAGTACTTC. Protein: CASGLRGTKETQYF. The chain combines TRBV27 with TRBJ2-5, with D unresolved. This CDR3 is built from 14 residues. Germline loops: CDR1 MNHEY, CDR2 SMNVEV (reference sequence). Trimming took off 8 bases at V and 3 bases at J, with 16 bases between the two ends.

Ten or more counts support this clonotype. This rearrangement joins TRBV7-9 to TRBJ2-1; a possible D gene is TRBD1 (5 bases). The CDR3 sequence is 15 residues long. Looked up from germline, CDR1 is SEHNR and CDR2 is FQNEAQ (reference sequence). V gave up 4 bases and J gave up 0 bases, with 10 bases separating them. The CDR3 nucleotides are TGTGCCAGCAGCTCCCCTAGGGGCTCCTACAATGAGCAGTTCTTC. It translates to CASSSPRGSYNEQFF.

With regard to this clonotype: Since a much larger clone is just one base distant, this may be a read error. This chain uses TRBV5-1 with TRBJ1-2; 7 bases are shared with TRBD1. V lost 4 bases to trimming and J lost 12 bases; unmatched junction nucleotides: 15. The CDR3 sequence is 14 residues long. Germline V gene lookup returns CDR1 SGHRS and CDR2 YFSETQ. CDR3 residues: CASSPGNADRVDTF. DNA of the CDR3: TGCGCCAGCAGCCCCGGAAACGCTGACAGGGTCGACACCTTC.